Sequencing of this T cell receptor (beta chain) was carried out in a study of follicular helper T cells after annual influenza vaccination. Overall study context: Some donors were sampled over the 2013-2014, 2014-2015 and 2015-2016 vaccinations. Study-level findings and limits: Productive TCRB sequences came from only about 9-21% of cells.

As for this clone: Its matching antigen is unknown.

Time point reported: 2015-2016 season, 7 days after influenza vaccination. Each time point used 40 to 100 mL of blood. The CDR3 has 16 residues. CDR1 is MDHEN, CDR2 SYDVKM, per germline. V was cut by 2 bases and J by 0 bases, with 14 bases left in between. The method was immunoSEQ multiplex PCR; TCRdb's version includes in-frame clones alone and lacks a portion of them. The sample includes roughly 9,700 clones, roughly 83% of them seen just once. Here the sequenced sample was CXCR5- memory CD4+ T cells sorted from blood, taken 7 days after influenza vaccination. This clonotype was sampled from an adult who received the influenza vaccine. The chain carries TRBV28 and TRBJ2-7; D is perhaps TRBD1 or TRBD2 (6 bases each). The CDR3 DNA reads TGTGCCAGCAGTTTAGGTCGACGGGGGCCCTCCTACGAGCAGTACTTC. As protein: CASSLGRRGPSYEQYF.